This is a list of T cell receptor beta chains from one sample in a study of OX40 agonist ivuxolimab in advanced cancers. Libraries were prepared by immunoSEQ multiplex PCR; TCRdb keeps only in-frame clonotypes and omits some of them. The table lists tens of thousands of clones, roughly 90% of them singletons. Source: CD4+ or CD8+ T cells sorted from blood, taken in a trial of the OX40 agonist ivuxolimab. These receptors were collected from an adult with an advanced solid tumor such as melanoma, head and neck, liver or kidney cancer. Each CDR3 is given with its conserved first and last residue. A D gene is named only where the DNA matches it firmly.

d_call j_call v_call cdr3_aa
. TRBJ2-7 TRBV21-1 CASSLSGSSYEQYF
TRBD1 TRBJ1-2 TRBV29-1 CSVPGQAGYGYTF
TRBD1 TRBJ1-2 TRBV4-1 CASSQDNWDRTYGYTF
TRBD2 TRBJ2-4 TRBV4-1 CASSQAGREPIGKNIQYF
. TRBJ2-7 TRBV10-3 CAISDKGLAGTYEQYF
. TRBJ2-1 TRBV10-2 CASSEFGEQFF
. TRBJ2-7 TRBV4-1 CASSQERGSYEQYF
. TRBJ1-5 TRBV6-6 CASSYRSSDQPQHF
. TRBJ2-3 TRBV19 CASSRYTDTQYF
. TRBJ2-1 TRBV7-9 CASSLFGHRDWYSEQFF
. TRBJ1-2 TRBV29-1 CSVPKGGGYTF
. TRBJ1-5 TRBV29-1 CSVGGSSNQPQHF
. TRBJ1-3 TRBV9 CASSGGKSGNTIYF
. TRBJ2-2 TRBV19 CASRRAGELFF
. TRBJ1-1 TRBV21-1 CASSPTGGNTEAFF
. TRBJ2-1 TRBV4-3 CASSQDWGGVGLDEQFF
TRBD2 TRBJ2-2 TRBV10-1 CASSDGTSGLAGELFF
. TRBJ2-2 TRBV19 CASSTPPGGELFF
. TRBJ1-1 TRBV5-1 CASSKIAVTTEAFF
TRBD2 TRBJ2-5 TRBV5-4 CASSLDGGREQETQYF
. TRBJ1-1 TRBV5-1 CASSGLHSGEVVPGFHTEAFF
. TRBJ2-7 TRBV27 CASSPSVGGRGEQYF
. TRBJ2-5 TRBV7-7 CASSLGSAGTQYF
. TRBJ2-1 TRBV6-5 CASRAGYNEQFF
TRBD2 TRBJ2-3 TRBV5-5 CASSFSGDVTDTQYF
. TRBJ2-1 TRBV6-4 CASSEGPYNEQFF
. TRBJ2-7 TRBV7-9 CASSLAEGIYEQYF
TRBD1 TRBJ1-2 TRBV19 CASSADRVIYGYTF
. TRBJ2-7 TRBV7-9 CASTLNGYEQYF
. TRBJ1-1 TRBV7-2 CASSLSICIWECGNTEAFF
. TRBJ2-1 TRBV9 CASSVAGSDNEQFF
TRBD2 TRBJ2-7 TRBV7-6 CASSPLAGGYEQYF
. TRBJ2-1 TRBV5-1 CASSLVGSHNEQFF
. TRBJ2-2 TRBV7-9 CASSTTGELFF